The rows below give T cell receptor beta chains drawn from one sample of a study of blood T cell repertoires in COVID-19. Sequencing was performed with immunoSEQ multiplex PCR; in TCRdb, only in-frame clones are kept and a portion is missing. The sample comprises approximately 170,000 clones, approximately 83% of which are singletons, and approximately 11% rests with the top ten. Source material: peripheral blood. Receptors originate from a man in his 70s with active or convalescent COVID-19. Both conserved end residues are part of each CDR3. D genes are given only for firm matches. Clone size is given for some rows only: seen once, a few or many times, or a class if the clone is expanded.

v_call,j_call,d_call,clone_size,cdr3_aa,cdr3_nt
TRBV28,TRBJ1-5,.,.,CASSSSHGTYNQPQHF,TGTGCCAGCAGTTCCTCCCATGGGACATACAATCAGCCCCAGCATTTT
TRBV7-9,TRBJ1-2,.,few,CASSLYDYGYTF,TGTGCCAGCAGCCTCTATGACTATGGCTACACCTTC
TRBV6-2/TRBV6-3,TRBJ2-1,TRBD2,.,CASSYSMSAGGIQGDEQFF,TGTGCCAGCAGTTACTCGATGTCTGCGGGAGGGATCCAAGGAGATGAGCAGTTCTTC
TRBV3-1/TRBV3-2,TRBJ1-2,.,.,CASSHHRVGYGYTF,TGTGCCAGCAGCCACCACAGGGTTGGATATGGCTACACCTTC
TRBV7-8,TRBJ1-2,.,.,CASSLEAGVGYTF,TGTGCCAGCAGCTTAGAGGCGGGGGTAGGCTACACCTTC
TRBV19,TRBJ2-3,.,.,CASSLRLTTDTQYF,TGTGCCAGTAGTCTCAGACTCACCACAGATACGCAGTATTTT
TRBV30,TRBJ1-3,.,.,CAWKGGGSSTSGNTIYF,TGTGCCTGGAAGGGTGGAGGGTCGTCAACCTCTGGAAACACCATATATTTT
TRBV27,TRBJ1-1,.,.,CASSLLYGGMNTEAFF,TGTGCCAGCAGTTTATTATATGGGGGCATGAACACTGAAGCTTTCTTT
TRBV14,TRBJ1-2,.,.,CASSQGLAGAGYGYTF,TGTGCCAGCAGCCAAGGACTCGCAGGAGCGGGCTATGGCTACACCTTC
TRBV7-2,TRBJ2-5,TRBD1,many,CASSPTGGETQYF,TGTGCCAGCAGCCCTACAGGGGGAGAGACCCAGTACTTC
TRBV10-3,TRBJ2-7,.,.,CAISEVGHFYEQYF,TGTGCCATCAGTGAGGTGGGACACTTCTACGAGCAGTACTTC
TRBV29-1,TRBJ2-1,TRBD2,.,CSVSGLREGLFF,TGCAGCGTTTCGGGGCTTCGGGAGGGCCTTTTCTTC
TRBV3-1/TRBV3-2,TRBJ1-1,.,.,CASSPSRVAEAFF,TGTGCCAGCAGTCCCTCGCGGGTAGCTGAAGCTTTCTTT
TRBV10-3,TRBJ1-1,.,.,CAIRDGRSNTEAFF,TGTGCCATCAGGGACGGGAGGTCGAACACTGAAGCTTTCTTT
TRBV7-8,TRBJ1-5,TRBD1,.,CASSGDRANQPQHF,TGTGCCAGCAGCGGGGACAGGGCTAATCAGCCCCAGCATTTT
TRBV15,TRBJ2-3,TRBD2,.,CATSRAGTSGPSTDTQYF,TGTGCCACCAGCAGGGCGGGGACTAGCGGGCCGAGCACAGATACGCAGTATTTT
TRBV9,TRBJ1-3,.,.,CASSGGQSSGNTIYF,TGTGCCAGCAGCGGCGGACAGAGCTCTGGAAACACCATATATTTT
TRBV24-1,TRBJ2-5,TRBD1,.,CATSDGTPDRGETQYF,TGTGCCACCAGTGATGGCACCCCAGACAGGGGGGAGACCCAGTACTTC
TRBV18,TRBJ1-1,.,once,CASSPARANTEAFF,TGTGCCAGCTCACCAGCCAGGGCGAACACTGAAGCTTTCTTT
TRBV12-5,TRBJ2-1,TRBD1,.,CASGLGQGEYNEQFF,TGTGCTAGTGGTTTAGGACAGGGAGAATACAATGAGCAGTTCTTC
TRBV25-1,TRBJ2-2,TRBD1,.,CASSRRDRVANTGELFF,TGTGCCAGCAGTAGGCGGGACAGGGTTGCGAACACCGGGGAGCTGTTTTTT
TRBV28,TRBJ1-1,.,.,CASSFSLNTEAFF,TGTGCCAGCAGTTTTAGCCTGAACACTGAAGCTTTCTTT
TRBV24-1,TRBJ2-3,TRBD1,.,CATSDGGTGRADTQYF,TGTGCCACCAGTGACGGTGGGACAGGGAGAGCAGATACGCAGTATTTT
TRBV30,TRBJ2-2,.,few,CAWTQPSHTGELFF,TGTGCCTGGACGCAACCTAGCCACACCGGGGAGCTGTTTTTT
TRBV6-2/TRBV6-3,TRBJ1-3,.,.,CASSSAGPGNTIYF,TGTGCCAGCAGTTCCGCGGGGCCTGGAAACACCATATATTTT
TRBV2,TRBJ1-5,.,.,CASQTGFNQPQHF,TGTGCCAGCCAAACAGGGTTCAATCAGCCCCAGCATTTT
TRBV29-1,TRBJ2-1,TRBD2,.,CSVTSTSGRVDEQFF,TGCAGCGTTACTAGTACTAGCGGGAGGGTCGATGAGCAGTTCTTC
TRBV11-3,TRBJ2-7,TRBD2,.,CASSLTSGNLEQYF,TGTGCCAGCAGCCTGACTAGCGGGAACCTCGAGCAGTACTTC
TRBV7-2,TRBJ1-3,.,.,CASSFTGISGNTIYF,TGTGCCAGCAGCTTCACAGGGATTTCTGGAAACACCATATATTTT
TRBV19,TRBJ1-2,.,.,CASRSGSIYGYTF,TGTGCCAGTAGAAGCGGGTCCATCTATGGCTACACCTTC
TRBV19,TRBJ1-1,.,.,CASSIRLTVEAFF,TGTGCCAGTAGTATTCGTTTGACTGTTGAAGCTTTCTTT
TRBV15,TRBJ2-1,TRBD2,.,CATSRGDSSGLAYNEQFF,TGTGCCACCAGCAGAGGAGATTCTAGCGGGCTCGCCTACAATGAGCAGTTCTTC
TRBV29-1,TRBJ2-5,TRBD1,.,CSASGGETQYF,TGCAGCGCCTCAGGGGGAGAGACCCAGTACTTC
TRBV10-2,TRBJ2-1,TRBD2,.,CASTLSSGVGTHNEQFF,TGCGCCAGCACATTGTCTAGCGGAGTCGGTACTCACAATGAGCAGTTCTTC
TRBV19,TRBJ2-7,TRBD2,.,CASSNPGGRGYEQYF,TGTGCCAGTTCGAATCCGGGGGGGCGAGGCTACGAGCAGTACTTC
TRBV2,TRBJ2-1,TRBD2,.,CASSGGAGGPSSYNEQFF,TGTGCCAGCAGTGGTGGAGCGGGAGGGCCGAGCTCCTACAATGAGCAGTTCTTC
TRBV10-3,TRBJ2-5,TRBD2,.,CAIREPGTSGSFGETQYF,TGTGCCATCAGGGAACCCGGGACTAGCGGGAGCTTCGGGGAGACCCAGTACTTC
TRBV6-5,TRBJ1-1,TRBD1,.,CASSYTPGTGAEAFF,TGTGCCAGCAGTTACACCCCCGGGACAGGGGCTGAAGCTTTCTTT
TRBV5-1,TRBJ2-7,.,few,CASSLATGNYEQYF,TGCGCCAGCAGCTTGGCCACAGGGAACTACGAGCAGTACTTC
TRBV5-1,TRBJ1-4,.,.,CASSLGGDEKLFF,TGCGCCAGCAGCTTGGGAGGAGATGAAAAACTGTTTTTT
TRBV18,TRBJ2-7,TRBD1,.,CASEYRGSSYEQYF,TGTGCCAGCGAGTACAGGGGGAGCTCCTACGAGCAGTACTTC
TRBV11-2,TRBJ2-1,TRBD1,.,CASSLSQGVGNEQFF,TGTGCCAGCAGCTTAAGCCAGGGGGTTGGCAATGAGCAGTTCTTC
TRBV30,TRBJ2-3,TRBD1,.,CACHRGRADTQYF,TGTGCCTGTCACAGGGGGCGCGCTGATACGCAGTATTTT
TRBV2,TRBJ1-4,.,once,CASSETGRWATNEKLFF,TGTGCCAGCAGCGAGACTGGAAGATGGGCAACTAATGAAAAACTGTTTTTT
TRBV7-2,TRBJ1-2,TRBD1,.,CASSSTGGWGYTF,TGTGCCAGCAGCTCGACAGGGGGCTGGGGCTACACCTTC
TRBV6-5,TRBJ1-4,.,.,CASTFPGNRVEKLFF,TGTGCCAGCACCTTCCCAGGGAATCGGGTTGAAAAACTGTTTTTT
TRBV5-1,TRBJ2-3,TRBD2,.,CASSFLAGARTDTQYF,TGCGCCAGCAGCTTTCTAGCGGGGGCCCGCACAGATACGCAGTATTTT
TRBV7-3,TRBJ2-3,TRBD2,.,CASSLSGGSGTDTQYF,TGTGCCAGCAGCTTAAGCGGCGGGAGCGGCACAGATACGCAGTATTTT
TRBV7-9,TRBJ1-6,.,few,CASSAPGSNRSPLHF,TGTGCCAGCAGCGCACCGGGATCCAACCGCTCACCCCTCCACTTT